This TCR beta chain is drawn from a study of chemoradiotherapy in HPV16-positive cancers. Assay: immunoSEQ multiplex PCR; the TCRdb copy retains only in-frame clones and omits some. The table records 20,000 to 25,000 clones, 80% to 90% of them present only once. The CDR3 extends over 15 amino acids. Germline V lookup: CDR1 SNHLY, CDR2 FYNNEI. The ends were cut back, 5 bases at V and 2 bases at J, with 16 bases in the middle. Samples were taken several times over chemoradiotherapy. Study conclusions and caveats: HPV-specific T cells were functionally defined from only a couple of HPV16-positive patients. For HPV16-positive patients, expanding HPV-responsive T cells associated with longer recurrence-free survival. Non-HPV-specific T cells did not expand in tumors during treatment, whereas candidate HPV-specific clones and E7-related motifs did.

To note about this clone: Its specificity is not known.

The source is a human donor with HPV-associated anogenital cancer. This sample comprised blood, obtained from a patient who underwent chemoradiotherapy. The genes are TRBV2 and TRBJ2-7; maybe TRBD2 (6 bases). The CDR3 DNA is TGTGCCAGCAGTCTAGACAGTGGGGGGACCTACGAGCAGTACTTC. It translates to CASSLDSGGTYEQYF.